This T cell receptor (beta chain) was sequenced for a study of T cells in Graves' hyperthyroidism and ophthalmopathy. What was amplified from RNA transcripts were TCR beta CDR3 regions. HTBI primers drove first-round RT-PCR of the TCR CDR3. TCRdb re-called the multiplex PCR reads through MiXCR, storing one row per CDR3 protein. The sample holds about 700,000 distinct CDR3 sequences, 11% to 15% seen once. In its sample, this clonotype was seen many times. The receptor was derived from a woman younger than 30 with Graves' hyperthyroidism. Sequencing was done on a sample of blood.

CDR3: CASSPGQAGRRIYNEQFF. The CDR3 coding sequence is TGTGCCAGCAGCCCCGGGCAGGCTGGGAGGAGGATATACAATGAGCAGTTCTTC. The V gene is TRBV12-3 or TRBV12-4, the J gene TRBJ2-1; the D gene is possibly TRBD2 (6 bases). V dropped 6 bases and J dropped 4 bases, with 25 bases sitting between them. CDR3 length equals 18 residues.